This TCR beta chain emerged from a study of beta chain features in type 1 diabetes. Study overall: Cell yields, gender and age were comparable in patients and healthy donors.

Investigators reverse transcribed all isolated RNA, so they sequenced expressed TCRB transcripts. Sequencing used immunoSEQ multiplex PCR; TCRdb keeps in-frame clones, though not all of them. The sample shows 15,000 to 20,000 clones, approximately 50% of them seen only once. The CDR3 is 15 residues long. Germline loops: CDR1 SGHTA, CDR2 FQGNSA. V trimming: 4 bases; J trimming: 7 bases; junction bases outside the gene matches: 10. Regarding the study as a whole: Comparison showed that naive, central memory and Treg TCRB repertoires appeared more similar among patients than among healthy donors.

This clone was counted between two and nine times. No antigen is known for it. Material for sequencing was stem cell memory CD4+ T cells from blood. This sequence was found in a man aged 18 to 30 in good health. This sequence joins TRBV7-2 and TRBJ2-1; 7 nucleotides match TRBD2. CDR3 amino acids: CASSSSGPNVNEQFF. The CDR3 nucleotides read TGTGCCAGCAGCTCTAGCGGACCAAATGTGAATGAGCAGTTCTTC.